The T cell receptor (beta chain) described here comes from a study of shared clonotypes between healthy human individuals. General study findings and limits: When compared with the clonotypes that were shared by all four sorted-subset donors, the non-shared clonotypes turned out to have lower generation probabilities. Only blood samples were collected, and tissue repertoires likely differ. Having only a few donors restricted how much genetic and exposure-history diversity was captured.

Note on this clone: Its antigen is unidentified.

Genomic DNA (from each subset) was split evenly across several immunoSEQ plates. Clones were read by immunoSEQ multiplex PCR, and TCRdb kept only the in-frame ones, dropping some. The sample holds millions of clones, around 94% seen once. Trimming removed 4 bases from V and 1 base from J; junction bases left unmatched: 6. CDR3 length: 15 amino acids. From germline, CDR1 is SGHRS and CDR2 YFSETQ. The TCR sequence derives from a man between 18 and 29 years old in good health. The chain employs TRBV5-1 and TRBJ1-2; TRBD1 agrees at 8 bases. The specimen sequenced was naive CD4+ T cells sorted from blood. The sample's subset: CD45RA+ positively selected. CDR3 bases: TGCGCCAGCAGCGGCCAGGGGGCGTATAACTATGGCTACACCTTC. Protein sequence: CASSGQGAYNYGYTF.